This T cell receptor beta chain was sequenced during a study of blood T cell repertoires in COVID-19. At the level of the study: Samples came from the United States, Italy and Spain, spanning acute and convalescent COVID-19. T cells, B-cell-depleted T cells, or PBMCs provided the cDNA or gDNA that served as material.

This clone was found once. Germline-derived CDR1 and CDR2 are LNHDA and SQIVND (reference sequence). The CDR3 has 14 amino acids. Losses at the gene ends were 6 bases for V and 1 base for J; bases not matched to a gene: 5. Per the original methods: Cell counts per sample came from amplifying reference gene primers. Some clones are missing from TCRdb's copy, which holds only in-frame ones; the method was immunoSEQ multiplex PCR. V and J calls and clone size follow that table, whereas D and trimming were derived from the DNA. In the table there are approximately 350,000 clones, approximately 82% of which are singletons.

Input material: peripheral blood. This sequence was found in a man younger than 45 with active or convalescent COVID-19. The V and J genes are TRBV19 and TRBJ1-2, with 7 bases identical to TRBD1. Written as DNA, the CDR3 is TGTGCCAGTAGCGGACAGGCTTTTAACTATGGCTACACCTTC. It specifies CASSGQAFNYGYTF.